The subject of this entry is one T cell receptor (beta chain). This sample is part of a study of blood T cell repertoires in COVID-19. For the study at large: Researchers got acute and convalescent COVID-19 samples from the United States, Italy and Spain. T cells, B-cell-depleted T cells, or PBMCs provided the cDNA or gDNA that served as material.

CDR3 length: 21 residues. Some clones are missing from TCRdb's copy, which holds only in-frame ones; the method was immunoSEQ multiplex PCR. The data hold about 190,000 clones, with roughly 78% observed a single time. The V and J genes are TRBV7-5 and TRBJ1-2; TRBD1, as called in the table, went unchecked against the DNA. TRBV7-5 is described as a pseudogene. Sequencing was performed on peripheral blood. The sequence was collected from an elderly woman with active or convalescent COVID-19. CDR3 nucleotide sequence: TGTGCCAGAAGCTTACGAAATCTGAGAAGACAGGGGAGAGGGCCCAACTATGGCTACACCTTC. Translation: CARSLRNLRRQGRGPNYGYTF.